These 20 T cell receptor beta chains share one sample of origin, sequenced in a study of T cells after yellow fever vaccination. TCRdb re-called the 5' RACE reads through MiXCR, storing one row per CDR3 protein. The repertoire has roughly 74,000 distinct CDR3 sequences, roughly 7.4% of them found once; the top ten carry roughly 35%. The sequencing here drew on CD8+ T cells sorted from PBMCs, taken around 5 days after the first yellow fever vaccination. These receptor sequences come from a man aged 18 to 30 who received the YFV17D yellow fever vaccine.

The CDR3 spells CASRVVTGGTGELFF. The CDR3, as DNA: TGTGCCAGCAGGGTTGTGACAGGGGGAACCGGGGAGCTGTTTTTT. The V and J genes are TRBV6-2 or TRBV6-3 and TRBJ2-2, with 9 bases aligning to TRBD1. This CDR3 is 15 amino acids long. Trimming cost V 6 bases and J 5 bases; bases outside gene matches: 7. Germline-derived CDR1 and CDR2 are MNHEY and SVGEGT.

In this sample, this clonotype turned up many times. The rearrangement joins TRBV6-6 to TRBJ2-7, with D maybe TRBD1 (5 bases). The V end lost 8 bases, the J end lost 6 bases, and 11 bases lay between the germline ends. This CDR3 comprises 11 residues. Germline lookup yields CDR1 MNHNY and CDR2 SVGAGI (reference sequence). The DNA of the CDR3 is TGTGCCAGCTCCTGGGGCCTCGAGCAGTACGTC. It codes for CASSWGLEQYV.

This clonotype came up a few times. The chain has TRBV11-3 and TRBJ2-7; possibly TRBD1 for D (6 bases). The CDR3 length is 12 residues. Germline V gene data show CDR1 as SGHNT and CDR2 as YENEEA. The CDR3 sequence is CASILGAYDQYV. In DNA form, the CDR3 reads TGTGCCAGCATCCTGGGGGCTTACGACCAGTACGTC.

This clonotype was observed a few times. V is TRBV5-1 and J is TRBJ1-1; weak D call: TRBD1 (5 bases). The CDR3 has 14 amino acids. CDR1 and CDR2 from the germline V gene are SGHRS and YFSETQ. V was shortened by 4 bases and J by 3 bases, with 13 bases between the two germline ends. The CDR3 reads CASSPYGDYTEAFF. The DNA of the CDR3 is TGCGCCAGCAGCCCCTACGGGGACTACACTGAAGCTTTCTTT.

The genes are TRBV12-3 or TRBV12-4 and TRBJ2-1; perhaps TRBD2 as D (6 bases). V lost 3 bases and J lost 0, with 12 bases in between. The CDR3 extends over 16 amino acids. CDR3 bases: TGTGCCAGCAGTTTCAGACTAGTAAGCTCCTACAATGAGCAGTTCTTC. Translation gives CASSFRLVSSYNEQFF.

This clonotype appeared a few times. The chain links TRBV6-2 or TRBV6-3 to TRBJ1-2, with D unclear. Per germline, CDR1 MNHEY and CDR2 SVGEGT. Trimming took off 2 bases at V and 0 bases at J, with 7 bases between the two ends. The CDR3 length is 14 residues. CDR3 loop: CASSYPRSNYGYTF. CDR3 nucleotides: TGTGCCAGCAGTTACCCCCGATCTAACTATGGCTACACCTTC.

This clonotype appeared many times. The chain uses TRBV2 and TRBJ2-7, with 8 bases fitting TRBD1. J lost 4 bases, V lost 8 bases, and 10 bases had no gene match. Germline V gives CDR1 SNHLY, CDR2 FYNNEI. The CDR3 contains 14 residues. This CDR3 reads CASRTPGTGYEQYV. The CDR3 DNA is TGTGCCAGCCGAACCCCCGGGACAGGATACGAGCAGTACGTC.

There are many counts of this clonotype. The rearrangement links TRBV7-3 to TRBJ2-1; 7 bases are a match to TRBD2. CDR1 is SGHTA and CDR2 is FQGTGA in the germline V gene. J lost 10 bases, V lost 1 base, and 7 bases had no gene match. The CDR3 is 14 amino acids. The CDR3 sequence is CASSLRAGLDEQFF. In nucleotides, the CDR3 is TGTGCCAGCAGCTTAAGGGCCGGACTAGACGAGCAGTTCTTC.

V gene TRBV29-1 combines with J gene TRBJ2-5, with TRBD2 as a possible D gene (5 bases). The CDR3 consists of 15 residues. Trimming left V 3 bases short and J 4 bases short, with 18 bases between. The germline CDR1 and CDR2 sequences are SQVTM and ANQGSEA. The CDR3 spells CSVDTDREDIETQYF. The CDR3 DNA reads as TGCAGCGTTGATACCGACCGGGAAGATATAGAGACCCAGTACTTC. Full variable domain (rest looked up from reference TRBV29-1 and TRBJ2-5): SAVISQKPSRDICQRGTSLTIQCQVDSQVTMMFWYRQQPGQSLTLIATANQGSEATYESGFVIDKFPISRPNLTFSTLTVSNMSPEDSSIYLCSVDTDREDIETQYFGPGTRLLVL.

This clonotype was picked up a small number of times. The chain is built from TRBV28 and TRBJ2-2, with D unresolved. CDR1 and CDR2 (germline): MDHEN, SYDVKM. The V end was cut by 9 bases, the J end by 0 bases, with 8 bases between. The CDR3 spans 13 residues. CDR3 residues: CASNTANTGELFF. The CDR3 nucleotides read TGTGCCAGTAATACAGCGAACACCGGGGAGCTGTTTTTT.

This clonotype was detected many times. The chain couples TRBV6-2 or TRBV6-3 to TRBJ2-3; D is unclear. Germline CDR1 and CDR2: MNHEY and SVGEGT. V dropped 1 base and J dropped 7 bases, with 18 bases sitting between them. The CDR3 length is 16 residues. The CDR3 nucleotides read TGTGCCAGCAGTTACTGGTCGGCAGGCCGGGTGAATACGCAGTATTTT. Encoded protein: CASSYWSAGRVNTQYF.

In this sample, this clonotype turned up a few times. This chain joins TRBV4-1 and TRBJ2-5; 11 bases fit TRBD2. V lost 2 bases, J lost 0 bases, and 8 bases stayed unmatched. The CDR3 runs to 18 residues. Germline CDR1 and CDR2: MGHRA and YSYEKL. The CDR3 DNA reads as TGCGCCAGCAGCCAAAGGCTTCTAGCGGGGGGCCACCAAGAGACCCAGTACTTC. It specifies CASSQRLLAGGHQETQYF.

There are a few counts of this clonotype. The chain carries TRBV10-2 and TRBJ2-7; the match to TRBD1 covers 8 bases. Germline trimming cut 1 base from V and 7 bases from J; bases unmatched to any gene: 6. This CDR3 is built from 14 residues. Germline values: CDR1 WSHSY, CDR2 SAAADI. The CDR3 here is CASSEWTGLGEQYF. For the CDR3, the DNA is TGCGCCAGCAGTGAGTGGACAGGGTTAGGAGAGCAGTACTTC.

In this sample, this clonotype turned up a few times. The V gene is TRBV7-2, the J gene TRBJ2-1; 10 bases fit TRBD2. CDR3 length: 16 amino acids. J lost 4 bases, V lost 3 bases, and 6 bases had no gene match. The germline V gene has CDR1 SGHTA and CDR2 FQGNSA. The CDR3 is CASSFSGTSVYNEQFF. CDR3 sequence (DNA): TGTGCCAGCAGCTTTTCCGGGACTAGCGTTTACAATGAGCAGTTCTTC.

Only a few counts were recorded for this clonotype. The V gene is TRBV30, the J gene TRBJ1-5; no clear D. Between the trimmed V and J ends, which lost 2 bases and 5 bases, there was a span of 16 bases. This CDR3 is built from 15 residues. Germline V gene lookup returns CDR1 GTSNPN and CDR2 SVGIG (reference sequence). The CDR3 here is CAWSPRGIAHQPQHF. DNA of the CDR3: TGTGCCTGGAGTCCGAGAGGAATTGCGCATCAGCCCCAGCATTTT.

This clonotype was seen a few times. V gene TRBV12-3 or TRBV12-4 combines with J gene TRBJ1-2, with 8 positions matching TRBD1. This CDR3 region has 15 residues. The ends lost 5 bases at V and 3 bases at J; junction bases unmatched: 8. The CDR3 protein is CASSKGTGPDYGYTF. The DNA for the CDR3 is TGTGCCAGCAGTAAGGGGACAGGCCCGGACTATGGCTACACCTTC.

This clonotype was recorded a few times. This chain joins TRBV6-5 and TRBJ2-5; D not certain. Germline CDR1 reads MNHEY; CDR2 reads SVGAGI. Trimming cost V 0 bases and J 1 base, with 9 bases left between them. There are 15 residues in the CDR3. The CDR3 region has the DNA TGTGCCAGCAGTTACTCCCACGGTAGCCAAGAGACCCAGTACTTC. Amino acids: CASSYSHGSQETQYF.

There are a few counts of this clonotype. The V call is TRBV7-6, the J call TRBJ1-5; no clear D gene. Looked up from germline, CDR1 is SGHVS and CDR2 is FNYEAQ. The V gene lost 1 base and the J gene lost 3 bases, with 10 bases spanning the gap. The CDR3 consists of 15 residues. The CDR3 reads CASSLGDNFNQPQHF. CDR3 bases: TGTGCCAGCAGCTTAGGAGACAATTTCAATCAGCCCCAGCATTTT.

A few counts support this clonotype. V and J are TRBV4-1 and TRBJ2-5, with 8 bases fitting TRBD2. Germline V gene data show CDR1 as MGHRA and CDR2 as YSYEKL. V lost 0 bases and J lost 5; bases outside the gene matches: 11. The length of the CDR3 is 17 residues. CDR3: CASSQDLLQRGYETQYF. The CDR3 coding sequence is TGCGCCAGCAGCCAAGATCTACTGCAGCGGGGGTACGAGACCCAGTACTTC.

This clonotype has a handful of counts. The chain combines TRBV5-1 with TRBJ2-3; 8 nucleotides line up with TRBD2. V lost 4 bases to trimming and J lost 9 bases; unmatched junction nucleotides: 19. CDR1 is SGHRS, CDR2 YFSETQ, per germline. The CDR3 is 17 residues long. CDR3 DNA sequence: TGCGCCAGCAGCGTGGATCGGGGGAGCGGGGGCGCCAGGACGCAGTATTTT. Its translation is CASSVDRGSGGARTQYF.